This T cell receptor (beta chain) was recorded in a study of blood T cell repertoires in COVID-19. Study-level background: The study drew acute and convalescent COVID-19 samples from the United States, Italy and Spain.

The CDR3 has 15 residues. Germline V gives CDR1 KGHSH, CDR2 LQKENI. Trimming took 3 bases from V and 1 from J, leaving 13 bases between them. Method: immunoSEQ multiplex PCR; TCRdb's copy keeps in-frame clones and lacks some. The sample records 250,000 to 350,000 clones, approximately 87% being singletons. The V call is TRBV18, the J call TRBJ2-7, with D tentatively TRBD2 (5 bases). The source of this sequence is a woman between 50 and 59 years old who had recovered from COVID-19. The sequencing sample was made of peripheral blood. The CDR3 protein is CASSPSEGLSYEQYF. The CDR3 nucleotides are TGTGCCAGCTCACCGTCTGAGGGTTTATCCTACGAGCAGTACTTC.